This T cell receptor beta chain was captured in a study of T cells after yellow fever vaccination. Making TCR cDNA involved 5'RACE template switching, which added UMIs and a universal primer site. Via MiXCR, TCRdb re-called the 5' RACE reads, giving one row per CDR3 protein. Altogether about 400,000 distinct CDR3 sequences are present, roughly 10% being singletons, with the ten largest covering roughly 18%. This clonotype was found many times. The CDR3 extends over 16 amino acids. Between the trimmed V and J ends, which lost 8 bases and 1 base, there was a span of 18 bases. The rearrangement joins TRBV12-3 or TRBV12-4 to TRBJ1-5, with TRBD1 as a possible D gene (5 bases). This receptor was identified in a man aged 18 to 30 who received the YFV17D yellow fever vaccine. This sample comprised PBMCs, obtained on the day of the first yellow fever vaccination. CDR3 nucleotide sequence: TGTGCCAGCTGCCCCGGGGGTAGTGTCAGCAATCAGCCCCAGCATTTT. Translated: CASCPGGSVSNQPQHF.